This T cell receptor beta chain was captured in a study of blood T cells in healthy people across ages. Overall study findings and caveats: Greater diversity and more naive CD4+ cells were seen in long-lived donors than in aged donors. TCR beta diversity correlated strongly with naive T cell percentage.

Germline CDR1 is SGHVS and CDR2 is FQNEAQ. CDR3 length: 14 residues. As for this clonotype: Its target is unknown. Germline is not matched at one junction end, which may reflect a read error.

Peripheral blood was drawn, approximately 9.4 milliliters per donor. Through a sample-barcoded 5' primer and a J-beta primer mix, a second PCR was run for roughly 7 to 11 cycles. Each of the samples gave a minimum of 2.5 million paired-end reads that contained CDR3. Each CDR3 protein is one row after TCRdb ran MiXCR on the 5' RACE reads. The profile shows over 1,500,000 distinct CDR3 sequences, 30% to 40% of them singletons. This chain links TRBV7-8 with TRBJ2-1, with D perhaps TRBD2 (6 bases). The clonotype originates from a human donor in good health. The specimen was blood. The CDR3 loop is CASSLETSAHERFF. The CDR3 bases are TGTGCCAGCAGCTTAGAGACTAGTGCCCATGAGCGGTTCTTC. The entire variable domain, with the rest obtained from reference TRBV7-8 and TRBJ2-1, is as follows: GAGVSQSPRYKVAKRGQDVALRCDPISGHVSLFWYQQALGQGPEFLTYFQNEAQLDKSGLPSDRFFAERPEGSVSTLKIQRTQQEDSAVYLCASSLETSAHERFFGPGTRLTVL.